This TCR beta chain was retrieved from a study of Tregs in tolerant kidney transplant recipients. Whole-study results and caveats: In tolerant patients, donor-specific Tregs outgrew total Tregs, suggesting antigen-driven expansion.

As regards this clone: Antigen specificity is unknown.

The germline CDR1 and CDR2 sequences are LGHNA and YNFKEQ. V lost 0 bases, J lost 0 bases, and 6 bases stayed unmatched. The CDR3 totals 17 residues. TCRdb's table, derived via immunoSEQ multiplex PCR, lists solely in-frame clones and lacks some. The sample yields some 57,000 clones, over 80% seen once. The nonmyeloablative bone marrow transplants came from related graft donors, with transient mixed chimerism. CD4+CD25+CD127- Tregs, CD4+CD25- non-Tregs, CD4 and CD8 cells were sorted. The specimen comprised CD8+ T cells from blood (PBMCs), sampled 24 months after the transplant. The clonotype was recovered from a human patient who received a combined kidney and bone marrow transplant. Some T cells may be graft donor cells. The rearrangement uses TRBV4-2 and TRBJ1-1; 8 bases line up with TRBD1. The DNA of the CDR3 is TGTGCCAGCAGCCAAGAATCTCGGACAGGGATGAACACTGAAGCTTTCTTT. Its translation: CASSQESRTGMNTEAFF.